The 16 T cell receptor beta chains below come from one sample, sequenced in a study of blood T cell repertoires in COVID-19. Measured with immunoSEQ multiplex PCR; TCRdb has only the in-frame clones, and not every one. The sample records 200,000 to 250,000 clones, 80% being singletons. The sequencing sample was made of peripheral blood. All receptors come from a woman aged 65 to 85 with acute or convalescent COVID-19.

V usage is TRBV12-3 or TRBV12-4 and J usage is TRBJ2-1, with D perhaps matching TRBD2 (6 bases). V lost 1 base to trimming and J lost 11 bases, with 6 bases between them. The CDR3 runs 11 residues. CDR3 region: CASSLGGKQFF. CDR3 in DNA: TGTGCCAGCAGTTTAGGCGGGAAGCAGTTCTTC.

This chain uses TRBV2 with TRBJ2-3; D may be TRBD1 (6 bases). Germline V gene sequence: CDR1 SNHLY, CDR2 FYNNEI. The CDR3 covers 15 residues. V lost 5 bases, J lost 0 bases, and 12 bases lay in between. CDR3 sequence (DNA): TGTGCCAGCAGTATAAGACAGGTTAGCACAGATACGCAGTATTTT. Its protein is CASSIRQVSTDTQYF.

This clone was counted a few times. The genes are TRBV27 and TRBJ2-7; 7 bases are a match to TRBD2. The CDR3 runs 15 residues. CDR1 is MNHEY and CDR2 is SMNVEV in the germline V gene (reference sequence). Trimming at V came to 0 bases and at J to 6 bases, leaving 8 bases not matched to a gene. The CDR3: CASSLSASGAAEQYF. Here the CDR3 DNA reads TGTGCCAGCAGTTTATCGGCTAGCGGAGCAGCCGAGCAGTACTTC.

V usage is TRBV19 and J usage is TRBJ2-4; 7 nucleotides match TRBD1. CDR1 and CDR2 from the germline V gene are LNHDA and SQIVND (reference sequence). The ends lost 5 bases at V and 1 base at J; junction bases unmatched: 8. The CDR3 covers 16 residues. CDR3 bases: TGTGCCAGTAGTCCGAGACAGGGAATGGCCAAAAACATTCAGTACTTC. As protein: CASSPRQGMAKNIQYF.

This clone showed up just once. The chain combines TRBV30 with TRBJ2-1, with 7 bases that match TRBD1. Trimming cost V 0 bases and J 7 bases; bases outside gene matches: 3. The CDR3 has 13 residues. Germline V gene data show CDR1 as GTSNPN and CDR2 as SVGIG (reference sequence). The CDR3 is CAWSVLRGNEQFF. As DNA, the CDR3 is TGTGCCTGGAGTGTACTCAGGGGGAATGAGCAGTTCTTC. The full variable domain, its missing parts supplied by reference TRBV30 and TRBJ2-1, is SQTIHQWPATLVQPVGSPLSLECTVEGTSNPNLYWYRQAAGRGLQLLFYSVGIGQISSEVPQNLSASRPQDRQFILSSKKLLLSDSGFYLCAWSVLRGNEQFFGPGTRLTVL.

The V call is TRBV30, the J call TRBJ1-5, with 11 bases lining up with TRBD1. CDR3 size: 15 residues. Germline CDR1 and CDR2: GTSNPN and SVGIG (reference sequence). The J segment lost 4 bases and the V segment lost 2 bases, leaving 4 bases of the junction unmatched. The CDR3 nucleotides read TGTGCCTGGAGTCTGGGACAGGGGGTAAATCAGCCCCAGCATTTT. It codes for CAWSLGQGVNQPQHF.

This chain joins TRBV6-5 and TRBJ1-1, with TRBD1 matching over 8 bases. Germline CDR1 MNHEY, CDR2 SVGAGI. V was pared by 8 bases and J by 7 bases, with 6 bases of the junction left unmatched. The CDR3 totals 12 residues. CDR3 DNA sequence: TGTGCCAGCCTAGGACAGGGCCTTGAAGCTTTCTTT. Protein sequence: CASLGQGLEAFF.

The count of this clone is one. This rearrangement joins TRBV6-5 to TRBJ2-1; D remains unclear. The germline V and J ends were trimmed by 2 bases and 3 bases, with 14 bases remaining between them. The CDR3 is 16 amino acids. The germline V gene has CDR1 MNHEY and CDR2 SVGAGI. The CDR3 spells CASSYSPLGFYNEQFF. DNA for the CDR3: TGTGCCAGCAGTTACAGTCCGCTAGGTTTCTACAATGAGCAGTTCTTC.

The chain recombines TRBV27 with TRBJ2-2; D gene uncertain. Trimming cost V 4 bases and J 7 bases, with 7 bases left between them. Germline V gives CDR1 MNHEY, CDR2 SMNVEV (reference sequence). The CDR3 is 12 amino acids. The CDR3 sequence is CASSYGYGELFF. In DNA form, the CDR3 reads TGTGCCAGCAGTTACGGGTACGGGGAGCTGTTTTTT.

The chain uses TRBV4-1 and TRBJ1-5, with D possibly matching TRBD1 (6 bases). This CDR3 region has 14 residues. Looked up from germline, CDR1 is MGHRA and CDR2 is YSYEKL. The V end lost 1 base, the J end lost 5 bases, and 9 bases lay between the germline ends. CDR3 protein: CASSQGTEHQPQHF. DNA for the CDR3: TGCGCCAGCAGCCAAGGGACAGAACATCAGCCCCAGCATTTT.

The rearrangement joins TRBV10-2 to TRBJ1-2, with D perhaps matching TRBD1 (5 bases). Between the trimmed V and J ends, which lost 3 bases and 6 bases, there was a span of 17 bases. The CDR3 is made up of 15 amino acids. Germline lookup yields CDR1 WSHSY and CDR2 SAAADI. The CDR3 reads CASSEVLWGDHGYTF. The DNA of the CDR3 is TGCGCCAGCAGTGAAGTTTTGTGGGGGGACCATGGCTACACCTTC.

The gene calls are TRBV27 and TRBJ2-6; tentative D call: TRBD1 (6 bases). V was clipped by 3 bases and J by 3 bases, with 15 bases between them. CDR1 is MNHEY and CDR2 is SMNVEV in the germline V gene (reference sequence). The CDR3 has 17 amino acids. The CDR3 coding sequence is TGTGCCAGCAGTTTTGAGGGGAACAGGGTTGGGGCCAACGTCCTGACTTTC. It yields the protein CASSFEGNRVGANVLTF.

The CDR3 loop is CASSPSGRAGQETQYF. The CDR3 DNA sequence: TGTGCCAGCAGCCCTAGCGGGAGGGCCGGGCAAGAGACCCAGTACTTC. The rearrangement joins TRBV14 to TRBJ2-5, with 12 bases lining up with TRBD2. V trimming: 4 bases; J trimming: 2 bases; junction bases outside the gene matches: 5. This CDR3 has 16 amino acids. The germline V gene encodes CDR1 SGHDN and CDR2 FVKESK.

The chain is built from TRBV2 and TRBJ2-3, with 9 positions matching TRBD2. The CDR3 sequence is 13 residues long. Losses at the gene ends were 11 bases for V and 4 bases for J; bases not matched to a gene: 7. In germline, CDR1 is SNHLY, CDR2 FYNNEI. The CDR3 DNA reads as TGTGCCGGGCACCGGACTAGCGCAGATACGCAGTATTTT. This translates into CAGHRTSADTQYF.

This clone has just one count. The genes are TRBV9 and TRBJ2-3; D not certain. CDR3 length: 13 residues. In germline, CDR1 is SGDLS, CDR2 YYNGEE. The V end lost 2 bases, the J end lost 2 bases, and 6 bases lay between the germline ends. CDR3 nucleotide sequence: TGTGCCAGCAGCGTCCTATACACAGATACGCAGTATTTT. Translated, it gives CASSVLYTDTQYF.

For the CDR3, the DNA is TGTGCCACCACATCGGGGGGGAGTGGCGAGGCCTATGGCTACACCTTC. Translating it yields CATTSGGSGEAYGYTF. The chain combines TRBV15 with TRBJ1-2, with D possibly TRBD1 on 5 matching bases. The CDR3 runs 16 residues. Germline-derived CDR1 and CDR2 are LNHNV and YYDKDF (reference sequence). Trimming removed 7 bases from V and 4 bases from J, with 22 bases in between. Together with reference TRBV15 and TRBJ1-2, the CDR3 gives the full variable domain: DAMVIQNPRYQVTQFGKPVTLSCSQTLNHNVMYWYQQKSSQAPKLLFHYYDKDFNNEADTPDNFQSRRPNTSFCFLDIRSPGLGDTAMYLCATTSGGSGEAYGYTFGSGTRLTVV.